These T cell receptor beta chains were read from a single sample in a study of naive and memory T cell subsets. TCRdb redid the calling of the UMI-ligation and nested PCR reads with MiXCR, one entry per CDR3 protein. The table includes 95,000 to 150,000 distinct CDR3 sequences, 35% to 40% detected once. Sequenced material: central memory CD4+ T cells from blood. These receptors originate from a human donor in good health. The CDR3 runs from the conserved cysteine through the conserved F or W. A D gene is named only where the DNA matches it firmly. The listing skips clone size in some rows; elsewhere it reads once, few, many or a size class.

D gene	clone size	V gene	J gene	CDR3 DNA	CDR3 protein
.	many	TRBV29-1	TRBJ1-5	TGCAGCGTTGAAGGGACAGACCAAAATCAGCCCCAGCATTTT	CSVEGTDQNQPQHF
TRBD1	.	TRBV7-9	TRBJ2-1	TGTGCCAGCAACCAAAGACAGGGGGCGGATAATGAGCAGTTCTTC	CASNQRQGADNEQFF
.	.	TRBV7-9	TRBJ1-1	TGTGCCAGCAGCTCGGGACTGGGGGTCGGAGCTTTCTTT	CASSSGLGVGAFF
.	.	TRBV30	TRBJ2-5	TGTGCCTGGAGTACAGGGGAGGTGACCCAGTACTTC	CAWSTGEVTQYF
.	once	TRBV6-5	TRBJ1-1	TGTGCCAGCAGCCTGCGGGGAAGTAGTTCTGAAGCTTTCTTT	CASSLRGSSSEAFF
.	.	TRBV28	TRBJ2-7	TGTGCCAGCAGTCGACAACAGTCCTACGAGCAGTACTTC	CASSRQQSYEQYF
TRBD1	once	TRBV7-7	TRBJ2-2	TGTGCTAGCAGCTTTCAAGGGGGCGCGGGCACCGGGGAGCTGTTTTTT	CASSFQGGAGTGELFF
TRBD2	few	TRBV20-1	TRBJ2-1	TGCAGTGCTGCCACACTAGCGGGAGGGGGGGATGAGCAGTTCTTC	CSAATLAGGGDEQFF
.	.	TRBV12-3/TRBV12-4	TRBJ1-6	TGTGCCAGCAGGGGCCGACAGAGTAATTCACCCCTCCACTTT	CASRGRQSNSPLHF
TRBD2	few	TRBV7-8	TRBJ2-3	TGTGCCAGCAGCTTAGGAGTAGCGGGCCCACCTCCGAATACGCAGTATTTT	CASSLGVAGPPPNTQYF
.	.	TRBV4-1	TRBJ2-5	TGCGCCAGCAGCCAAACGGGAGTCTCAGAGACCCAGTACTTC	CASSQTGVSETQYF
.	.	TRBV9	TRBJ2-5	TGTGCCAGCAGCGTAGAAGGTTTCGGCGTCCCCAATGGGGAGACCCAGTACTTC	CASSVEGFGVPNGETQYF
.	.	TRBV2	TRBJ1-5	TGTGCCAGCAACAGGGAACTGTCGAATCAGCCCCAGCATTTT	CASNRELSNQPQHF
.	few	TRBV2	TRBJ2-1	TGTGCCAGCGGCACCGGGACCTCGGTAAATGAGCAGTTCTTC	CASGTGTSVNEQFF
.	.	TRBV29-1	TRBJ1-1	TGCAGCGTTGGTCAACCGCAGGGTGAAGCTTTCTTT	CSVGQPQGEAFF
.	.	TRBV6-2/TRBV6-3	TRBJ2-3	TGTGCCAGCAGCCCCTTAGGAGATACGCAGTATTTT	CASSPLGDTQYF
.	.	TRBV19	TRBJ2-5	TGTGCCAGTAGTACGGGGAACCAGGAGACCCAGTACTTC	CASSTGNQETQYF
TRBD1	once	TRBV4-3	TRBJ1-4	TGCGCCAGCAGCCAAGAAAGGGGGCAGCATAAAAAACTGTTTTTT	CASSQERGQHKKLFF
.	.	TRBV28	TRBJ2-1	TGTGCCAGCCATCCGACCCCGTCCTACAATGAGCAGTTCTTC	CASHPTPSYNEQFF
.	few	TRBV5-1	TRBJ2-2	TGCGCCAGCAGCTGGGCAGGGAACACCGGGGAGCTGTTTTTT	CASSWAGNTGELFF
.	few	TRBV20-1	TRBJ2-3	TGCAGTGCTAGATGGCCTAGCACAGATACGCAGTATTTT	CSARWPSTDTQYF